Listed below are T cell receptor beta chains from one sample, sequenced in a study of spatial heterogeneity in lung cancer. TCRdb reprocessed the 5' RACE reads with MiXCR, giving one entry per CDR3 protein. This table has approximately 4,000 distinct CDR3 sequences, under 45% appearing once. Sequences were derived from lung tumor tissue, sampled at surgery. The receptors stem from a male donor with early-stage non-small cell lung cancer. Each CDR3 is given with its conserved first and last residue. The D gene is left open where the match is weak. The size field is filled for only some rows; it gives once, few, many or a size class.

clone_size: few
d_call: TRBD1
j_call: TRBJ2-7
v_call: TRBV28
cdr3_aa: CASSLWTGVTYEQYF
cdr3_nt: TGTGCCAGCAGTTTATGGACAGGGGTAACATACGAGCAGTACTTC

clone_size: NA
d_call: NA
j_call: TRBJ2-3
v_call: TRBV6-5
cdr3_aa: CASSYSGTRSKQTQYF
cdr3_nt: TGTGCCAGCAGTTACTCGGGTACTAGATCGAAGCAGACGCAGTATTTT

clone_size: NA
d_call: TRBD2
j_call: TRBJ2-1
v_call: TRBV24-1
cdr3_aa: CATSHGTSGLYGDEQFF
cdr3_nt: TGTGCCACCAGCCATGGGACTAGCGGGCTTTATGGCGATGAGCAGTTCTTC

clone_size: NA
d_call: NA
j_call: TRBJ2-2
v_call: TRBV7-2
cdr3_aa: CASRGGGTGKAGELFF
cdr3_nt: TGTGCCAGCAGAGGGGGCGGGACGGGCAAGGCCGGGGAGCTGTTTTTT

clone_size: few
d_call: TRBD2
j_call: TRBJ2-7
v_call: TRBV7-2
cdr3_aa: CASSQTSGISYEQYF
cdr3_nt: TGTGCCAGCAGCCAAACTAGCGGGATCTCCTACGAGCAGTACTTC

clone_size: NA
d_call: TRBD2
j_call: TRBJ2-7
v_call: TRBV6-5
cdr3_aa: CASSFSGSQGDEQYF
cdr3_nt: TGTGCCAGCAGTTTCAGCGGGAGTCAAGGTGACGAGCAGTACTTC

clone_size: NA
d_call: TRBD2
j_call: TRBJ2-2
v_call: TRBV14
cdr3_aa: CASSLRSGLAAGELYF
cdr3_nt: TGTGCCAGCAGCCTTAGATCGGGACTAGCCGCCGGGGAGCTGTATTTT

clone_size: NA
d_call: TRBD2
j_call: TRBJ2-3
v_call: TRBV14
cdr3_aa: CASKAGVITDTQYF
cdr3_nt: TGTGCCAGCAAGGCGGGAGTGATCACAGATACGCAGTATTTT

clone_size: NA
d_call: TRBD2
j_call: TRBJ2-7
v_call: TRBV27
cdr3_aa: CASSLWGSGSVSYEQYF
cdr3_nt: TGTGCCAGCAGTTTATGGGGTAGCGGGTCTGTATCCTACGAGCAGTACTTC

clone_size: few
d_call: TRBD2
j_call: TRBJ2-5
v_call: TRBV7-2
cdr3_aa: CASTWEGAPNRAQYF
cdr3_nt: TGTGCCAGCACCTGGGAGGGAGCCCCCAATAGGGCCCAGTACTTC

clone_size: few
d_call: NA
j_call: TRBJ2-3
v_call: TRBV5-1
cdr3_aa: CASSLDGGESDTQYF
cdr3_nt: TGCGCCAGCAGCTTGGATGGAGGGGAGTCAGATACGCAGTATTTT

clone_size: once
d_call: NA
j_call: TRBJ1-1
v_call: TRBV6-1
cdr3_aa: CASTLDTANTEAFF
cdr3_nt: TGTGCCAGCACCCTCGACACGGCGAACACTGAAGCTTTCTTT

clone_size: few
d_call: NA
j_call: TRBJ2-3
v_call: TRBV14
cdr3_aa: CASSQALTTDTQYF
cdr3_nt: TGTGCCAGCAGCCAAGCCCTAACCACAGATACGCAGTATTTT

clone_size: NA
d_call: NA
j_call: TRBJ2-5
v_call: TRBV11-2
cdr3_aa: CASGRPQGTQYF
cdr3_nt: TGTGCCAGCGGGAGGCCGCAGGGGACCCAGTACTTC

clone_size: medium-sized
d_call: TRBD2
j_call: TRBJ2-7
v_call: TRBV25-1
cdr3_aa: CASSEFSGTSGRYEQYF
cdr3_nt: TGTGCCAGCAGTGAATTCAGCGGGACTAGCGGGAGGTACGAGCAGTACTTC

clone_size: NA
d_call: NA
j_call: TRBJ2-7
v_call: TRBV7-2
cdr3_aa: CVSSLAPGAPYEQYF
cdr3_nt: TGTGTCAGCAGCTTGGCGCCCGGGGCCCCCTACGAGCAGTACTTC

clone_size: few
d_call: NA
j_call: TRBJ2-3
v_call: TRBV2
cdr3_aa: CASSGMTPGTDTQYF
cdr3_nt: TGTGCCAGCAGTGGAATGACACCCGGCACAGATACGCAGTATTTT

clone_size: few
d_call: NA
j_call: TRBJ2-4
v_call: TRBV20-1
cdr3_aa: CSALPTPGTAKNIQYF
cdr3_nt: TGCAGTGCTCTACCGACCCCCGGGACAGCCAAAAACATTCAGTACTTC

clone_size: medium-sized
d_call: NA
j_call: TRBJ2-3
v_call: TRBV6-5
cdr3_aa: CASKWGEADTQYF
cdr3_nt: TGTGCCAGCAAATGGGGGGAGGCAGATACGCAGTATTTT

clone_size: medium-sized
d_call: TRBD1
j_call: TRBJ2-7
v_call: TRBV7-2
cdr3_aa: CASSPRTGVYEQYF
cdr3_nt: TGTGCCAGCAGCCCCCGGACAGGGGTCTACGAGCAGTACTTC

clone_size: NA
d_call: NA
j_call: TRBJ2-7
v_call: TRBV28
cdr3_aa: CASRTGGEPSYEQYF
cdr3_nt: TGTGCCAGCAGGACTGGGGGAGAGCCCTCCTACGAGCAGTACTTC

clone_size: NA
d_call: NA
j_call: TRBJ2-5
v_call: TRBV3-1
cdr3_aa: CASSQGGQDGSETQYF
cdr3_nt: TGTGCCAGCAGCCAAGGGGGCCAGGACGGCTCGGAGACCCAGTACTTC